This T cell receptor beta chain derives from a study of cytomegalovirus exposure and HLA in healthy donors. About the research overall: The Caucasian-associated ancestry cluster contained roughly four fifths of the approximately 400 genotyped donors.

With 60 Vbeta and 13 Jbeta primers, the PCR was carried out. TCRdb keeps only in-frame clones here, not all; method: immunoSEQ multiplex PCR. The table has 150,000 or so clones, more than 75% seen once. This cohort consisted of healthy bone marrow donors. For this clone: Its antigen is still unknown.

The germline CDR1 and CDR2 sequences are SEHNR and FQNEAQ (reference sequence). V trimming: 2 bases; J trimming: 6 bases; junction bases outside the gene matches: 5. The CDR3 runs 15 residues. Broader study findings: Within an earlier analysis, most TCR beta V segments proved productive either about 90% or about 30% of the time.

This clonotype was obtained from a man under 40 in good health and CMV-seropositive. Material for sequencing was PBMCs. The V gene is TRBV7-9, the J gene TRBJ2-3, with 10 bases identical to TRBD1. The CDR3 DNA sequence: TGTGCCAGCAGCTTACTGGGACAGGGGTTTGATACGCAGTATTTT. This encodes CASSLLGQGFDTQYF. Full variable domain (remainder filled in from reference TRBV7-9 and TRBJ2-3): DTGVSQNPRHKITKRGQNVTFRCDPISEHNRLYWYRQTLGQGPEFLTYFQNEAQLEKSRLLSDRFSAERPKGSFSTLEIQRTEQGDSAMYLCASSLLGQGFDTQYFGPGTRLTVL.